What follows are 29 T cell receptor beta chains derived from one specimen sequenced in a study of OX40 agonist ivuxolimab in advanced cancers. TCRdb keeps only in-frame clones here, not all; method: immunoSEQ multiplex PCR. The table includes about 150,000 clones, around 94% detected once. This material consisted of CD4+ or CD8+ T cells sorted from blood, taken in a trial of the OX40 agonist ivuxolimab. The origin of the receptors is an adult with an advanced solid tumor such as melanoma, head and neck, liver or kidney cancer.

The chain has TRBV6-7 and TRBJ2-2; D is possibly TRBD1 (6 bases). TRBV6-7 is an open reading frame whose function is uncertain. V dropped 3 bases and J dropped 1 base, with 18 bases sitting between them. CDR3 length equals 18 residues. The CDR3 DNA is TGTGCCAGCAGTTATTCCGCAGGGACAACTGAGAACACCGGGGAGCTGTTTTTT. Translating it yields CASSYSAGTTENTGELFF.

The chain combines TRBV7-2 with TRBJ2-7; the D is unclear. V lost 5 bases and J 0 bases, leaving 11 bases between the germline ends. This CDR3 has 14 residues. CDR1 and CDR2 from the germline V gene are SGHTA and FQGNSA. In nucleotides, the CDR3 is TGTGCCAGCAGCACCCGGACGGTCTCCTACGAGCAGTACTTC. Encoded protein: CASSTRTVSYEQYF.

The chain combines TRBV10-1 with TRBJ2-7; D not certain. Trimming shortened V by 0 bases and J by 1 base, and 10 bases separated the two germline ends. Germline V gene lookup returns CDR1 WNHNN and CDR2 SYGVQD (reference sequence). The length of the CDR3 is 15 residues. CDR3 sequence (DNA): TGCGCCAGCAGTGAGTCGAAGAAGGGTTCCTACGAGCAGTACTTC. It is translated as CASSESKKGSYEQYF.

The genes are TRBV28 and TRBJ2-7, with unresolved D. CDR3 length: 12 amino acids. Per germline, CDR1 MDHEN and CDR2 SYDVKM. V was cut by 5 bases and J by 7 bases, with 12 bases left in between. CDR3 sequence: CASSGNVGEQYF. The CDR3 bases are TGTGCCAGCAGTGGCAACGTGGGAGAGCAGTACTTC.

The CDR3 loop reads CASSLRGRTLTTNEKLFF. CDR3 DNA: TGCGCCAGCAGCCTTAGGGGCAGGACTCTGACAACTAATGAAAAACTGTTTTTT. V usage is TRBV4-1 and J usage is TRBJ1-4; D perhaps matches TRBD1 (5 bases). CDR3 length: 18 residues. V gave up 4 bases and J gave up 0 bases, with 18 bases separating them. In germline, CDR1 is MGHRA, CDR2 YSYEKL.

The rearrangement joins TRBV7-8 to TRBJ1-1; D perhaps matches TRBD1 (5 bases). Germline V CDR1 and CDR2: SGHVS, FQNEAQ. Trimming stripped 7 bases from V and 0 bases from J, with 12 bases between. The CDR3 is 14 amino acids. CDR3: CASTFGGVNTEAFF. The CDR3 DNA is TGTGCCAGCACCTTCGGGGGTGTGAACACTGAAGCTTTCTTT.

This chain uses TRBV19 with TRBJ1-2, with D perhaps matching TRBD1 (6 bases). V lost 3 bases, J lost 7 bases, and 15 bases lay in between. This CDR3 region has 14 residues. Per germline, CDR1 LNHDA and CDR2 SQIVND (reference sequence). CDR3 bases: TGTGCCAGTAGTATGGGGGTGGCCAGGGGTGGCTACACCTTC. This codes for CASSMGVARGGYTF.

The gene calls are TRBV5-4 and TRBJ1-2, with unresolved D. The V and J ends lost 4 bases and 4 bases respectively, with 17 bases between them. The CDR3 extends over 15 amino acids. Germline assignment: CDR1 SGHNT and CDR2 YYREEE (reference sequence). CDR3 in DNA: TGTGCCAGCAGCCCCGGCCCCTCGGAGGGCTATGGCTACACCTTC. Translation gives CASSPGPSEGYGYTF.

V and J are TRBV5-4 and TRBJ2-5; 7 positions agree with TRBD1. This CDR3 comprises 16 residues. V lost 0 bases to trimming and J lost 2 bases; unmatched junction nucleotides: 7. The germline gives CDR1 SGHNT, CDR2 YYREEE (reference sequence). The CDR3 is CASSLGGGMGQETQYF. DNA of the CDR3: TGTGCCAGCAGCTTGGGAGGGGGCATGGGGCAAGAGACCCAGTACTTC.

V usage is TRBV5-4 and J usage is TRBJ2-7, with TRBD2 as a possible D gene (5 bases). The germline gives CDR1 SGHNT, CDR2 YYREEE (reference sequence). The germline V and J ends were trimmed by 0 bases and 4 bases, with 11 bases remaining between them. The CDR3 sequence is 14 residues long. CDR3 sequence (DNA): TGTGCCAGCAGCTTGGTTGGACGGGGTTACGAGCAGTACTTC. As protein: CASSLVGRGYEQYF.

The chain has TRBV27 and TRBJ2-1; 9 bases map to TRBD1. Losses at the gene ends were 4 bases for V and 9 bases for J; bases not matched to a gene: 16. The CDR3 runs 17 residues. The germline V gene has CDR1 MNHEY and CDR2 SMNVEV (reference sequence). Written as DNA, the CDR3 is TGTGCCAGCAGTTCGTTTATGAAACAGGGGGCAAAGGGTGAGCAGTTCTTC. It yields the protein CASSSFMKQGAKGEQFF.

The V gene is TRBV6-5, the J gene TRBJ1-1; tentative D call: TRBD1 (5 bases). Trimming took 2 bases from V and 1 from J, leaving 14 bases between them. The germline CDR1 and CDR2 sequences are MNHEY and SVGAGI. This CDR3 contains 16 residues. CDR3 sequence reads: CASSYLAIGQNTEAFF. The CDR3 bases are TGTGCCAGCAGTTACCTCGCCATTGGACAGAACACTGAAGCTTTCTTT.

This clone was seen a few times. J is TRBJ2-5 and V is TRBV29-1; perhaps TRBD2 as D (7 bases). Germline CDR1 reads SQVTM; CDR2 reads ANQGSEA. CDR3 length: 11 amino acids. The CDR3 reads CTGGTQETQYF. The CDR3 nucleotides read TGCACCGGGGGGACACAAGAGACCCAGTACTTC.

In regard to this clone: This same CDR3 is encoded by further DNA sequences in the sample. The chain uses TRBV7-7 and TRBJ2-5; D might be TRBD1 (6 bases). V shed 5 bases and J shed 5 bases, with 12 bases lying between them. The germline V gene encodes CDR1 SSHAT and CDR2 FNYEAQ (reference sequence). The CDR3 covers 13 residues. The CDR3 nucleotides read TGTGCCAGCAGCGTCGACAGGCGGGAGACCCAGTACTTC. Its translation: CASSVDRRETQYF.

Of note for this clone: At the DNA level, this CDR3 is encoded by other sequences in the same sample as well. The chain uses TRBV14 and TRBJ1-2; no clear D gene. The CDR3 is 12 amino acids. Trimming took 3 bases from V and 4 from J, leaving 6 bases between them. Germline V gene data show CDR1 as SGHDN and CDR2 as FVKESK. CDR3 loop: CASSQGIYGYTF. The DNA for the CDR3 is TGTGCCAGCAGCCAGGGGATCTATGGCTACACCTTC. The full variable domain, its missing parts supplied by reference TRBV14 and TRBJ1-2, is EAGVTQFPSHSVIEKGQTVTLRCDPISGHDNLYWYRRVMGKEIKFLLHFVKESKQDESGMPNNRFLAERTGGTYSTLKVQPAELEDSGVYFCASSQGIYGYTFGSGTRLTVV.

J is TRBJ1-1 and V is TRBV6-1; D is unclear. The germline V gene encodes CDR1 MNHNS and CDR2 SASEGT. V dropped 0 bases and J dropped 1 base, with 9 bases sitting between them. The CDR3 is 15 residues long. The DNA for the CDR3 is TGTGCCAGCAGTGAAGCGTCGGCAGCGAACACTGAAGCTTTCTTT. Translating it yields CASSEASAANTEAFF.

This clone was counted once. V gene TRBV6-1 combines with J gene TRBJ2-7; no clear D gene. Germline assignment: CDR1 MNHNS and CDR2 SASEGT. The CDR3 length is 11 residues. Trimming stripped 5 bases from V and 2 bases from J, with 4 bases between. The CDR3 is CASSRAYEQYF. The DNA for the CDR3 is TGTGCCAGCAGTCGGGCCTACGAGCAGTACTTC.

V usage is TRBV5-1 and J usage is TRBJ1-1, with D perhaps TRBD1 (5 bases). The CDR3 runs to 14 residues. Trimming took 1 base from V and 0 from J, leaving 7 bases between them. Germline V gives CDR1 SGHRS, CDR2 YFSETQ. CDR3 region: CASSLSGMNTEAFF. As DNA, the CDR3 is TGCGCCAGCAGCTTGTCAGGGATGAACACTGAAGCTTTCTTT.

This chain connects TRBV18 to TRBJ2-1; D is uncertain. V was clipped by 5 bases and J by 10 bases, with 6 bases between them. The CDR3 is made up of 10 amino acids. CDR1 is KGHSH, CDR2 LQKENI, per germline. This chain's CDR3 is CASSLGEQFF. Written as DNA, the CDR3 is TGTGCCAGCTCATTAGGGGAGCAGTTCTTC. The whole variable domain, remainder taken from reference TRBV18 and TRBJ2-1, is NAGVMQNPRHLVRRRGQEARLRCSPMKGHSHVYWYRQLPEEGLKFMVYLQKENIIDESGMPKERFSAEFPKEGPSILRIQQVVRGDSAAYFCASSLGEQFFGPGTRLTVL.

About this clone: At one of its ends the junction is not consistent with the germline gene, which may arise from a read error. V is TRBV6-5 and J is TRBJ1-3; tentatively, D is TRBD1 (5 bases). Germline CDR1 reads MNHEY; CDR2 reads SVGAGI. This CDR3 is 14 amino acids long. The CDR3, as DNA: TGTGCCAGCAGTCCCTGGGGCTCTGGAAGCACCATATATTTT. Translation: CASSPWGSGSTIYF.

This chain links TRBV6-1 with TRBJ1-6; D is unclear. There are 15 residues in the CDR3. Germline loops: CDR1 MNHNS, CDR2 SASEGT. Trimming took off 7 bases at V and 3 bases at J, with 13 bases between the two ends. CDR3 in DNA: TGTGCCAGCACCCCCCTCAGCGTCTATAATTCACCCCTCCACTTT. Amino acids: CASTPLSVYNSPLHF.

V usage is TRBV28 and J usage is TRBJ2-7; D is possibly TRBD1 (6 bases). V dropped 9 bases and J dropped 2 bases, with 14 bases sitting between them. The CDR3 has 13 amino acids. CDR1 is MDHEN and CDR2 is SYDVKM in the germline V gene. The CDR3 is CASRGILTYEQYF. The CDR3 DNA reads TGTGCCAGTAGGGGGATCTTGACCTACGAGCAGTACTTC.

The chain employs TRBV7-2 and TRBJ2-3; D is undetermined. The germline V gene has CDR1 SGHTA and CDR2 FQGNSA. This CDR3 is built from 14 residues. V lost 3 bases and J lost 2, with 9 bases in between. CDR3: CASSLSYNTDTQYF. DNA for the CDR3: TGTGCCAGCAGCTTGAGCTACAACACAGATACGCAGTATTTT. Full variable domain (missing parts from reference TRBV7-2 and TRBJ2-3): GAGVSQSPSNKVTEKGKDVELRCDPISGHTALYWYRQSLGQGLEFLIYFQGNSAPDKSGLPSDRFSAERTGGSVSTLTIQRTQQEDSAVYLCASSLSYNTDTQYFGPGTRLTVL.

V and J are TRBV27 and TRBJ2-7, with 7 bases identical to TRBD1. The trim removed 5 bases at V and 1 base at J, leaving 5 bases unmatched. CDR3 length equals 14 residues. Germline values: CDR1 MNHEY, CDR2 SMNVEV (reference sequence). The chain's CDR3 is CASSANRGSYEQYF. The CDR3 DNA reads TGTGCCAGCAGTGCAAACAGGGGTTCCTACGAGCAGTACTTC.

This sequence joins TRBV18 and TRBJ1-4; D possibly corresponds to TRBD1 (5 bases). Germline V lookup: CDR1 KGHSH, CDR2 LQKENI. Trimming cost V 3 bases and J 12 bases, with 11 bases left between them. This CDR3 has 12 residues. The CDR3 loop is CASSPPGGELFF. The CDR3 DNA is TGTGCCAGCTCACCCCCAGGAGGGGAACTGTTTTTT.

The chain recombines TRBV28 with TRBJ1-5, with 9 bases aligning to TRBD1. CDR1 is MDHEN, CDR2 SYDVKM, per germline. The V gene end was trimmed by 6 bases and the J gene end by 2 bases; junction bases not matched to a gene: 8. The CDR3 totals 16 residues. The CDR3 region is CASSEVQGAGNQPQHF. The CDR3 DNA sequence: TGTGCCAGCAGCGAGGTACAGGGGGCTGGCAATCAGCCCCAGCATTTT.

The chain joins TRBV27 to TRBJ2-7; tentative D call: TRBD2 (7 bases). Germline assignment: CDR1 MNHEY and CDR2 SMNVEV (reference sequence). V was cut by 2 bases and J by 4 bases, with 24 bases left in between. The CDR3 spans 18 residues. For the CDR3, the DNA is TGTGCCAGCAGTTTAAAACCTCCTGGCGGGGGCCTGATTTACGAGCAGTACTTC. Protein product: CASSLKPPGGGLIYEQYF.

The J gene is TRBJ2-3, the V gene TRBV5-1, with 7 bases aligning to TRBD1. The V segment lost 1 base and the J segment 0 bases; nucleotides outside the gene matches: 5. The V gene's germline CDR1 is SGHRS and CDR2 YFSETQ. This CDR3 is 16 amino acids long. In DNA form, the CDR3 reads TGCGCCAGCAGCTTGCGCGCAGGGGGAAGCACAGATACGCAGTATTTT. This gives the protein CASSLRAGGSTDTQYF.

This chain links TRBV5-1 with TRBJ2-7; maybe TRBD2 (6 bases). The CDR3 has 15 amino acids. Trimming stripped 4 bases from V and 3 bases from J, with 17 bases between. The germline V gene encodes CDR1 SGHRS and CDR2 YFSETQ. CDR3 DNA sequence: TGCGCCAGCAGCCCCCGTCGGGGAGGAGGCTACGAGCAGTACTTC. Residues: CASSPRRGGGYEQYF.